These 18 T cell receptor beta chains were all obtained from the same sample, sequenced in a study of cytomegalovirus exposure and HLA in healthy donors. Primers: 60 Vbeta forward and 13 Jbeta reverse. Assay: immunoSEQ multiplex PCR; the TCRdb copy retains only in-frame clones and omits some. This table has 130,000 to 150,000 clones, approximately 80% appearing once. Sample: PBMCs. The receptors derive from a middle-aged woman in good health and CMV-seropositive.

This clone was picked up a small number of times. The chain has TRBV28 and TRBJ1-1, with TRBD1 identical over 8 bases. The CDR3 is 13 residues long. The germline CDR1 and CDR2 sequences are MDHEN and SYDVKM. With 5 bases clipped from V and 8 bases from J, the junction kept 7 bases outside the gene matches. The CDR3 DNA is TGTGCCAGCAGTAAACTGGACAGGGCCGAAGCTTTCTTT. Its translation is CASSKLDRAEAFF.

V usage is TRBV18 and J usage is TRBJ2-2; D is uncertain. This CDR3 region has 16 residues. V was shortened by 0 bases and J by 1 base, with 9 bases between the two germline ends. From germline, CDR1 is KGHSH and CDR2 LQKENI. The CDR3 reads CASSPPSARNTGELFF. DNA for the CDR3: TGTGCCAGCTCACCACCGAGCGCGCGGAACACCGGGGAGCTGTTTTTT.

This chain connects TRBV7-2 to TRBJ2-2; 10 bases map to TRBD2. Trimming removed 3 bases from V and 7 bases from J; junction bases left unmatched: 11. CDR1 SGHTA and CDR2 FQGNSA come from the germline V gene. This CDR3 spans 17 amino acids. The CDR3 sequence: CASSFRGLAGAGGELFF. The CDR3 DNA reads TGTGCCAGCAGCTTCCGCGGGCTAGCGGGAGCGGGCGGGGAGCTGTTTTTT.

The chain employs TRBV7-2 and TRBJ2-7, with 9 bases aligning to TRBD2. V lost 1 base and J lost 3; bases outside the gene matches: 7. CDR1 is SGHTA and CDR2 is FQGNSA in the germline V gene. The CDR3 has 16 residues. CDR3 region: CASSLDSGGTSYEQYF. The CDR3 bases are TGTGCCAGCAGCTTAGACAGCGGGGGGACCAGCTACGAGCAGTACTTC.

CDR3 sequence: CASSVGTGGADGYTF. Here the CDR3 DNA reads TGTGCCAGCAGCGTAGGGACAGGGGGCGCGGATGGCTACACCTTC. This rearrangement joins TRBV9 to TRBJ1-2; 11 bases match TRBD1. The CDR3 sequence is 15 residues long. Germline CDR1 SGDLS, CDR2 YYNGEE. V shed 0 bases, J shed 6 bases, and the junction held 4 bases outside the gene matches.

This clone was recorded a few times. The genes are TRBV7-9 and TRBJ1-4; D is unclear. Germline CDR1 and CDR2: SEHNR and FQNEAQ (reference sequence). The ends were cut back, 1 base at V and 4 bases at J, with 13 bases in the middle. The length of the CDR3 is 16 residues. For the CDR3, the DNA is TGTGCCAGCAGCTTAGGGCACCGGGTCCTTAATGAAAAACTGTTTTTT. Encoded protein: CASSLGHRVLNEKLFF.

CDR3 DNA: TGCGCCAGCAGCCAAGATAGAGCTATACCTAATGAGCAGTTCTTC. Protein: CASSQDRAIPNEQFF. The gene calls are TRBV4-1 and TRBJ2-1; D gene uncertain. The CDR3 extends over 15 amino acids. V was clipped by 0 bases and J by 7 bases, with 13 bases between them. From germline, CDR1 is MGHRA and CDR2 YSYEKL.

The chain links TRBV7-3 to TRBJ2-3; weak D call: TRBD1 (6 bases). Germline V gene lookup returns CDR1 SGHTA and CDR2 FQGTGA. V lost 3 bases and J lost 0, with 10 bases in between. The CDR3 is made up of 15 amino acids. The CDR3, as DNA: TGTGCCAGCAGCTTTTTGGGGGCGAGCACAGATACGCAGTATTTT. This gives the protein CASSFLGASTDTQYF.

DNA of the CDR3: TGTGCCAGCAGTTTTATCAGCGGGAGGGCCTACGAGCAGTACTTC. Translated, it gives CASSFISGRAYEQYF. The V gene is TRBV28, the J gene TRBJ2-7; TRBD2 matches at 10 bases. The V segment lost 3 bases and the J segment 2 bases; nucleotides outside the gene matches: 4. This CDR3 has 15 amino acids. Germline assignment: CDR1 MDHEN and CDR2 SYDVKM.

Written as DNA, the CDR3 is TGTGCCAGCAGTCCCTCAGGTGGATACAATGAGCAGTTCTTC. Translation: CASSPSGGYNEQFF. The V and J genes are TRBV28 and TRBJ2-1; D remains unclear. Germline values: CDR1 MDHEN, CDR2 SYDVKM. Trimming took off 5 bases at V and 4 bases at J, with 12 bases between the two ends. CDR3 length: 14 residues.

A single count supports this clone. The J gene is TRBJ2-7, the V gene TRBV27, with TRBD1 matching over 7 bases. V shed 5 bases, J shed 2 bases, and the junction held 9 bases outside the gene matches. This CDR3 spans 15 amino acids. In germline, CDR1 is MNHEY, CDR2 SMNVEV (reference sequence). The DNA for the CDR3 is TGTGCCAGCAGTACCCGGGACAGCCTTACCTACGAGCAGTACTTC. Protein product: CASSTRDSLTYEQYF.

The V gene is TRBV30, the J gene TRBJ1-1, with a weak D call TRBD1 (6 bases). This CDR3 comprises 14 residues. Trimming shortened V by 3 bases and J by 5 bases, and 16 bases separated the two germline ends. Germline CDR1 GTSNPN, CDR2 SVGIG (reference sequence). For the CDR3, the DNA is TGTGCCTGGAGCATTATGACAGGTGGGACTGAAGCTTTCTTT. It specifies CAWSIMTGGTEAFF.

The chain employs TRBV29-1 and TRBJ2-5; TRBD2 matches at 10 bases. This CDR3 is built from 14 residues. Germline CDR1 SQVTM, CDR2 ANQGSEA. V gave up 4 bases and J gave up 3 bases; unmatched junction bases: 5. The CDR3 loop reads CSVASGGAKETQYF. DNA for the CDR3: TGCAGCGTTGCCAGCGGGGGGGCGAAAGAGACCCAGTACTTC.

The chain uses TRBV6-4 and TRBJ2-7; D may be TRBD2 (6 bases). V lost 0 bases to trimming and J lost 4 bases, with 16 bases between them. Looked up from germline, CDR1 is MRHNA and CDR2 is SNTAGT. The CDR3 has 16 residues. Written as DNA, the CDR3 is TGTGCCAGCAGTGACTCGAACACGGGAGCTAGGTACGAGCAGTACTTC. Protein: CASSDSNTGARYEQYF.

This clone was counted between two and nine times. The chain joins TRBV5-8 to TRBJ2-3, with D perhaps TRBD1 (7 bases). Trimming took off 4 bases at V and 4 bases at J, with 16 bases between the two ends. Germline-derived CDR1 and CDR2 are SGHTS and YDEGEE. The CDR3 contains 15 residues. The CDR3 DNA follows: TGTGCCAGCAGCCTACCGACAGGGAGGTCAGATACGCAGTATTTT. This codes for CASSLPTGRSDTQYF.

V and J are TRBV5-1 and TRBJ2-3; 9 bases match TRBD2. V was clipped by 3 bases and J by 6 bases; unmatched bases: 8. The CDR3 loop spans 15 amino acids. The germline V gene has CDR1 SGHRS and CDR2 YFSETQ. The CDR3 DNA reads as TGCGCCAGCAGCTCCGAGGGGACTAGCTTGGATACGCAGTATTTT. It specifies CASSSEGTSLDTQYF.

The chain employs TRBV7-3 and TRBJ2-2; D not certain. Germline V gene lookup returns CDR1 SGHTA and CDR2 FQGTGA. CDR3 length equals 13 residues. V lost 5 bases and J 9 bases, leaving 13 bases between the germline ends. CDR3 nucleotides: TGTGCCAGCAGCCCTGGGCCAGCCCGGGAGCTGTTTTTT. Translation gives CASSPGPARELFF. The full variable domain, in which reference TRBV7-3 and TRBJ2-2 provide the parts outside the CDR3, is GAGVSQTPSNKVTEKGKYVELRCDPISGHTALYWYRQSLGQGPEFLIYFQGTGAADDSGLPNDRFFAVRPEGSVSTLKIQRTERGDSAVYLCASSPGPARELFFGEGSRLTVL.

The V and J genes are TRBV28 and TRBJ1-2; 10 bases are shared with TRBD1. This CDR3 region has 15 residues. Per the germline V gene, CDR1 is MDHEN and CDR2 is SYDVKM. With V trimmed by 5 bases and J by 3 bases, 6 bases remained unmatched. The CDR3 region is CASSQPGTGDYGYTF. In DNA, the CDR3 is TGTGCCAGCAGTCAACCCGGGACAGGGGACTATGGCTACACCTTC.